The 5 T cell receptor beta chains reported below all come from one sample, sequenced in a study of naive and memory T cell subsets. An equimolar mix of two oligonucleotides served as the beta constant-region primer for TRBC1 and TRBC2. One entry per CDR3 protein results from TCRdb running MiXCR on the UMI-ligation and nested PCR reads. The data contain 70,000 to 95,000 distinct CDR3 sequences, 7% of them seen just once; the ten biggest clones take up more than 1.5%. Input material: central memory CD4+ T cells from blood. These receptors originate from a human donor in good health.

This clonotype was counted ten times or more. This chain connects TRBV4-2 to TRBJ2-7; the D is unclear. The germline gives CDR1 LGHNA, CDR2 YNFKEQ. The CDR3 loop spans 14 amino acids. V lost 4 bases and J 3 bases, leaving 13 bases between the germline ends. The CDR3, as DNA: TGTGCCAGCAGCCCAGAGAAGAGAAGCTACGAGCAGTACTTC. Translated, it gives CASSPEKRSYEQYF.

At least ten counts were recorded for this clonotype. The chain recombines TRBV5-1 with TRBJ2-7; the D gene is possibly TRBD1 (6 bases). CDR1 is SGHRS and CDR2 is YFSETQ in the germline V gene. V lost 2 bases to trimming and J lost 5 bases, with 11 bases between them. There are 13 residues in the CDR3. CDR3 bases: TGCGCCAGCAGCTTAGGGGCAGGGGACGAGCAGTACTTC. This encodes CASSLGAGDEQYF.

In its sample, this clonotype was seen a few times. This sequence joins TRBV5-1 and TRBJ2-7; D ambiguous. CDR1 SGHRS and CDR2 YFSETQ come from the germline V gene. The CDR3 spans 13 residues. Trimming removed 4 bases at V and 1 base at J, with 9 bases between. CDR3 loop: CASSHDWSYEQYF. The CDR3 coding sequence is TGCGCCAGCAGCCACGACTGGTCCTACGAGCAGTACTTC.

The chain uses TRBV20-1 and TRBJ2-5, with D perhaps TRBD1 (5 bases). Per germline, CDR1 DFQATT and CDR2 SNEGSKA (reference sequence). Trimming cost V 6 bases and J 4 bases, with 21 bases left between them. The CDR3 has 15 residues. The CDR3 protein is CSAKKRGRVGETQYF. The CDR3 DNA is TGCAGTGCCAAAAAAAGGGGCAGGGTAGGAGAGACCCAGTACTTC.

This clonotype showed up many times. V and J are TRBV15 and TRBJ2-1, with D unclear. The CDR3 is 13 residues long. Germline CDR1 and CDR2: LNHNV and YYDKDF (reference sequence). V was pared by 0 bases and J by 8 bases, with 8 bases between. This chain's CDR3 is CATSRDLSDEQFF. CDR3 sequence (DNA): TGTGCCACCAGCAGAGATTTGTCGGATGAGCAGTTCTTC.